This entry features one TCR beta chain sequence. The antigen this receptor binds is unknown. Base qualities are not provided; no much larger clone lies one nucleotide away. TCRbeta CDR3 regions were amplified from genomic DNA by means of the immunoSEQ Assay, a bias-controlled multiplex PCR. In the authors' own workflow: Within the assay, amplification of reference gene primers was used to estimate how many nucleated cells each sample contained. To quantify the absolute abundance of each unique TCRbeta CDR3 rearrangement, sequence reads were collapsed and filtered. For each sample, productive Simpson clonality was calculated as the square root of Simpson's diversity index across productive rearrangements. Imported from immuneACCESS, the table was reduced by TCRdb to in-frame sequences with V and J called. These copies leave out some clones; in studies compared against another copy, an unresolved V gene accounts for under half, and the cause of the remainder is not known. From that table come the V and J calls and clone size; the DNA was used to work out D and trimming. The sample data list 250,000 to 400,000 clones, and 75% to 90% of these were observed just once. The ten largest clonotypes hold 2.5% to 3.5% of the sample.

One collaborating source in Seattle enrolled patients while the patients were actively infected and followed the patients over time throughout the course of disease. Each collaborating institution followed its own protocols to collect whole blood in K2EDTA tubes. For TCRbeta analysis, collaborators shipped samples in one of three forms: frozen whole blood, isolated PBMCs, or DNA extracted from either of those sample types. The data stem from a study of blood T cell repertoires in COVID-19 (dated by TCRdb to about 2020). Regarding the complete study: Collaborator samples came from the United States, Italy and Spain and covered acute and convalescent phases of COVID-19. The material from the prospective study consisted of cDNA or gDNA derived from T cells, B-cell-depleted T cells, or PBMCs. The dataset comprised deeply sampled blood TCRbeta repertoires from subjects exposed to, actively infected with, or recovered from COVID-19. A freely available public database, intended as a resource for researchers studying the immune response to SARS-CoV-2, is where the repertoires were released. The samples were drawn from two sources: the first 160 participants of the ongoing ImmuneRACE study, and approximately 1,300 subjects contributed by 6 global collaborators. The sample metadata nearly always contained a de-identified subject ID, COVID-19 status, age in years and sex. Where HLA class I and class II types were available, the types were taken from metadata supplied by the sample provider, not from assay-based typing.

On the study overall, not on this receptor specifically: The amount of clinical and demographic metadata varied by source and participant and was provided uncurated.

This TCR was recovered from a woman aged 25 to 39 with COVID-19, enrolled during active disease. Source material: peripheral blood.

The CDR3: CAWSVLDGDYGYTF. The nucleotides are TGTGCCTGGAGTGTACTCGACGGAGACTATGGCTACACCTTC. The sequence is built from TRBV30 and TRBJ1-2; no confident D gene assignment can be made. The V end loses 0 bases and the J end loses 3 bases, and a stretch of 11 bases separates them. Based on the germline V gene (reference sequence), the CDR1 and CDR2 sequences are GTSNPN and SVGIG. Its CDR3 holds 14 amino acids, cysteine through phenylalanine. Only the CDR3 DNA is retained, 42 bases long and in frame from the first base.